This TCR beta chain was obtained from a study of CD8+ T cells in alopecia areata (dated 2018 in TCRdb). At the level of the whole study: The treated patients, all with moderate-to-severe alopecia areata, were enrolled in an open-label pilot trial of oral tofacitinib given at 5 to 10 mg twice daily. Tofacitinib was administered for 6 to 18 months, and 6 months of follow-up off drug were then conducted to assess delayed response and recurrence. The SALT score, which quantifies the percentage of affected scalp surface area, was used to measure disease severity in treated patients. High-throughput TCRbeta sequencing was used to examine T cell clonal expansion in alopecia areata in both the C3H/HeJ mouse model and human patients. Human TCRbeta sequencing covered scalp tissue and sorted CD4+ and CD8+ peripheral blood T cells from patchy and totalis/universalis alopecia areata patients and healthy controls. Biopsies were taken from tofacitinib-treated patients at baseline and at 4 and 24 weeks of treatment, and a later scalp biopsy was taken in several of the tofacitinib-treated patients. Scalp clonality was compared among normal scalp (n=4), patchy alopecia areata scalp (n=8), and alopecia totalis/universalis scalp (n=8). The RNA source kit depended on sample type: the PAXgene miRNA kit for fixed scalp, the miRNeasy kit for PBMCs, and the RNeasy kit for mouse skin. immunoSEQ multiplex PCR using 35 Vbeta forward primers and 13 Jbeta reverse primers was used to amplify TCRbeta CDR3 regions.

Libraries were prepared through the immunoSEQ multiplex PCR assay. RNA was extracted from all samples and reverse transcribed into cDNA, which served as template for TCR sequencing. SuperScript III was used for first-strand cDNA synthesis, primed with a 2:1 mix of oligo-dT and random hexamers. A synthetic immune receptor repertoire was used to gauge amplification bias, and whatever bias remained was removed computationally. The published analysis was carried out like this. After raw reads were preprocessed to remove errors, the CDR3 was defined following IMGT conventions as running from the conserved cysteine to phenylalanine. Clonality was computed by normalizing Shannon entropy by log2 of the number of productive unique TCRs and subtracting the result from 1. Whether each scalp clone was CD4 or CD8 was inferred by checking scalp TCRbeta sequences against the CD4 and CD8 repertoires from sorted blood. TCRdb holds this immuneACCESS table with in-frame rearrangements only. Some clones are missing; in checked studies, unresolved V genes explain under half, and the rest has no known cause. The V and J calls and clone size are taken from that table; D and trimming were inferred from the DNA. The sample table holds a few hundred thousand clones, of which roughly two fifths were seen once. Together, the top ten hold almost 0.5% of the sample.

There are a few counts of this clone. The antigen it binds to is not known. No base-level quality is on record; no much larger clone is a single base apart. Explained via the paper, the treatment or condition label denotes: oral pan-JAK inhibitor, 5-10 mg twice daily. Lesional scalp punch biopsies and peripheral blood were collected from alopecia areata patients. PBMCs were separated by density centrifugation and stained for CD3, CD4 and CD8, after which CD4+ and CD8+ T cells were sorted on a FACSAria. The investigation overall reported the following: The treated cohort was small, with a single nonresponder, so links between baseline CD8+ expansion and response need larger studies. Shared TCR sequences between patients were less evident than in mice, which may be partly attributable to HLA diversity in the patient population. Resident alphabeta T cells in normal human skin are also sequenced, complicating scalp TCR repertoire analysis, unlike mouse skin dominated by gammadelta T cells. Tofacitinib significantly lowered scalp clonality and the number of expanded CD8+ clones among the top 100 scalp clones. Many expanded lesional clones were found to persist in scalp and blood during tofacitinib treatment, and relapse after treatment cessation may be partly explained by this persistence. Compared with normal scalp, lesional scalp, particularly in alopecia totalis/universalis, had higher clonality and more expanded CD8+ clones, which suggests antigenic drive.

At the junction V is shortened by 4 bases and J by 7 bases; bases outside the gene matches: 8. The germline V gene encodes CDR1 MGHDK and CDR2 SYGVNS. Measured from the cysteine to the phenylalanine, the CDR3 is 15 residues long. Only CDR3 DNA remains: 45 bases, in frame from the first base. The receptor was isolated from a human donor with alopecia areata. The chain uses TRBV25-1 and TRBJ1-4; a stretch of 8 junction bases matches TRBD1. Material: CD4+ T cells sorted from blood, obtained at approximately week 30, from a patient treated with tofacitinib. The CDR3 region: CASSVSTGGVEKLFF. At the DNA level, the sequence is TGTGCCAGCAGTGTAAGCACAGGGGGGGTTGAAAAACTGTTTTTT.